The sequence of this TCR beta chain was determined in a study of T cells in tumors after PD-1 blockade. Study details: Excluded were patients with checkpoint blockade, immunosuppressants, or radiotherapy or other anti-cancer therapy within 4 weeks. Some patients also took daily vismodegib 150 mg during anti-PD-1 treatment.

Produced via immunoSEQ multiplex PCR; TCRdb's table is partial and in-frame only. The sample shows tens of thousands of clones, roughly 80% of them seen only once. Trimming took 4 bases from V and 5 from J, leaving 23 bases between them. The CDR3 is 17 amino acids. In germline, CDR1 is MDHEN, CDR2 SYDVKM. This TCR was sampled from a human donor with advanced basal cell or squamous cell carcinoma (not recorded which). The material was PBMCs, obtained before anti-PD-1 therapy. The rearrangement links TRBV28 to TRBJ1-2; perhaps TRBD1 as D (6 bases). Written as DNA, the CDR3 is TGTGCCAGCAGTTACTCCCATCCGACAGGACAAGGTTATGGCTACACCTTC. It is translated as CASSYSHPTGQGYGYTF.